These T cell receptor beta chains were read from a single sample in a study of CD8+CD57+ T cells in acquired aplastic anemia. One entry per CDR3 protein results from TCRdb running MiXCR on the reads. The data show roughly 160,000 distinct CDR3 sequences, more than 45% seen once. The sample comprised sorted CD4+, CD8+, or CD8+CD57+ T cells (not recorded which) from PBMCs. These receptors all come from a human donor with aplastic anemia. CDR3s include the opening cysteine and the closing phenylalanine or tryptophan. The order of the fields is J gene, D gene, clone size, V gene, CDR3 DNA, CDR3 protein. D genes are given only for firm matches. For some rows the clone size is stated as once, few or many, or as a class when expanded; others skip it.

j_call: TRBJ2-5
d_call: TRBD2
clone_size: .
v_call: TRBV11-3
cdr3_nt: TGTGCCAGCAGCTTAGGGGGGGGCCAAGAGACCCAGTACTTC
cdr3_aa: CASSLGGGQETQYF

j_call: TRBJ2-2
d_call: TRBD2
clone_size: .
v_call: TRBV2
cdr3_nt: TGTGCCAGCAGGAGCGGGAGTGGTAACACCGGGGAGCTGTTTTTT
cdr3_aa: CASRSGSGNTGELFF

j_call: TRBJ1-1
d_call: .
clone_size: .
v_call: TRBV7-9
cdr3_nt: TGTGCCAGCAGCCTTGGGACATCTTTTAAAGTTTTCTTT
cdr3_aa: CASSLGTSFKVFF

j_call: TRBJ2-7
d_call: .
clone_size: few
v_call: TRBV5-1
cdr3_nt: TGCGCCAGCAGCTTGGCACTAGCCCGACACGAGCAGTGCTTC
cdr3_aa: CASSLALARHEQCF

j_call: TRBJ2-7
d_call: TRBD2
clone_size: .
v_call: TRBV10-3
cdr3_nt: TGTGCCATCAGTGCTGTCGGTACCGGGGAGGGCGAGCAGTACTTC
cdr3_aa: CAISAVGTGEGEQYF

j_call: TRBJ1-5
d_call: .
clone_size: many
v_call: TRBV19
cdr3_nt: TGTGCCAGTAGTAGAGGGTTTAGCAATCAGCCCCAGCATTTT
cdr3_aa: CASSRGFSNQPQHF

j_call: TRBJ1-2
d_call: .
clone_size: many
v_call: TRBV10-3
cdr3_nt: TGTGCCATCAGTGAGTCATATGGGACCAACTATGGCTACACCTTC
cdr3_aa: CAISESYGTNYGYTF

j_call: TRBJ1-4
d_call: .
clone_size: many
v_call: TRBV19
cdr3_nt: TGTGCCAGTAGTTCTTTGGGTACGGATGAAAAACTGTTTTTT
cdr3_aa: CASSSLGTDEKLFF

j_call: TRBJ2-7
d_call: .
clone_size: .
v_call: TRBV9
cdr3_nt: TGTGCCAGCAGCCCTACGACGGCAGGTAACTACGAGCAGTACTTC
cdr3_aa: CASSPTTAGNYEQYF

j_call: TRBJ1-6
d_call: .
clone_size: .
v_call: TRBV28
cdr3_nt: TGTGCCAGCAGATCAGGGAATTCACCCCTCCACTTT
cdr3_aa: CASRSGNSPLHF

j_call: TRBJ2-1
d_call: .
clone_size: many
v_call: TRBV20-1
cdr3_nt: TGCAGTGCTAGAGGGTATTTCGAGTCTGAGCAGTTCTTC
cdr3_aa: CSARGYFESEQFF

j_call: TRBJ1-1
d_call: .
clone_size: many
v_call: TRBV10-3
cdr3_nt: TGTGCCATCAGACAGGGCACCCCCACTGAAGCTTTCTTT
cdr3_aa: CAIRQGTPTEAFF

j_call: TRBJ2-2
d_call: TRBD2
clone_size: .
v_call: TRBV10-1
cdr3_nt: TGCGCCAGCAGAAGACTAGCGGGGAACACCGGGGAGCTGTTTTTT
cdr3_aa: CASRRLAGNTGELFF

j_call: TRBJ1-1
d_call: .
clone_size: .
v_call: TRBV7-2
cdr3_nt: TGTGCCAGCAGCTTATACCGGGAGGCTTTCTTT
cdr3_aa: CASSLYREAFF

j_call: TRBJ2-7
d_call: .
clone_size: once
v_call: TRBV15
cdr3_nt: TGTGCCACCAGCAGATTCGAGGCGGGACAGAACGAGCAGTACTTC
cdr3_aa: CATSRFEAGQNEQYF

j_call: TRBJ2-7
d_call: .
clone_size: many
v_call: TRBV5-1
cdr3_nt: TGCGCCAGCAGCATAAGTGTCGGCGGGGACTACGAGCAGTACTTC
cdr3_aa: CASSISVGGDYEQYF

j_call: TRBJ1-2
d_call: .
clone_size: many
v_call: TRBV6-1
cdr3_nt: TGTGCCAGCAGTGTGGGCCCTTATGGCTACACCTTC
cdr3_aa: CASSVGPYGYTF

j_call: TRBJ1-2
d_call: .
clone_size: .
v_call: TRBV7-2
cdr3_nt: TGTGCCAGCAGCGAAGAATTCTATGGCTACACCTTC
cdr3_aa: CASSEEFYGYTF

j_call: TRBJ2-7
d_call: TRBD1
clone_size: many
v_call: TRBV6-5
cdr3_nt: TGTGCCAGCAGTTACTCGACAGGGGGCGTTTATGAGCAGTACTTC
cdr3_aa: CASSYSTGGVYEQYF

j_call: TRBJ2-5
d_call: .
clone_size: .
v_call: TRBV10-3
cdr3_nt: TGTGCCATCAGATCTGGATGGACGTTATTAGAGACCCAGTACTTC
cdr3_aa: CAIRSGWTLLETQYF

j_call: TRBJ2-3
d_call: .
clone_size: .
v_call: TRBV7-9
cdr3_nt: TGTGCCAGCAGCTTAGAGACAGGAACAGATACGCAGTATTTT
cdr3_aa: CASSLETGTDTQYF

j_call: TRBJ2-5
d_call: .
clone_size: .
v_call: TRBV7-3
cdr3_nt: TGTGCCAGCAGCTTAAGTGCAGGCCCCCAAGAGACCCAGTACTTC
cdr3_aa: CASSLSAGPQETQYF

j_call: TRBJ1-1
d_call: .
clone_size: many
v_call: TRBV7-9
cdr3_nt: TGCGCCAGCAGCTTGACAGGGAACACTGAAGCTTTCTTT
cdr3_aa: CASSLTGNTEAFF

j_call: TRBJ2-1
d_call: .
clone_size: few
v_call: TRBV7-9
cdr3_nt: TGTGCCAGCAGCTTAGATACTATTAATGAGCAGTTCTTC
cdr3_aa: CASSLDTINEQFF

j_call: TRBJ2-2
d_call: .
clone_size: .
v_call: TRBV11-1
cdr3_nt: TGTGCCAGCAGCTTAGCGAAAGGGATGGACACCGGGGAGCTGTTTTTT
cdr3_aa: CASSLAKGMDTGELFF

j_call: TRBJ2-7
d_call: .
clone_size: many
v_call: TRBV12-3/TRBV12-4
cdr3_nt: TGTGCCAGCAGTCCAGGGGCCTACGAGCAGTACTTC
cdr3_aa: CASSPGAYEQYF

j_call: TRBJ1-3
d_call: TRBD1
clone_size: many
v_call: TRBV6-1
cdr3_nt: TGTGCCAGCACCTCAGGGGGGGAGCGAAACACCATATATTTT
cdr3_aa: CASTSGGERNTIYF

j_call: TRBJ1-2
d_call: .
clone_size: .
v_call: TRBV19
cdr3_nt: TGTGCCAGTAGTATACAGGACTATGGCTACACCTTC
cdr3_aa: CASSIQDYGYTF

j_call: TRBJ2-1
d_call: TRBD2
clone_size: many
v_call: TRBV20-1
cdr3_nt: TGCAGTGCTAGAGATCGAACCAGCGGGAGTTTACGGGAGCAGTTCTTC
cdr3_aa: CSARDRTSGSLREQFF

j_call: TRBJ1-2
d_call: TRBD1
clone_size: many
v_call: TRBV10-1
cdr3_nt: TGCGCCAGCAGTGGTGGGACAGTGGAAGGCTACACCTTC
cdr3_aa: CASSGGTVEGYTF

j_call: TRBJ2-1
d_call: TRBD2
clone_size: many
v_call: TRBV6-2/TRBV6-3
cdr3_nt: TGTGCCAGCACGGAAAGCGGGAGGTACCACAATGAGCAGTTCTTC
cdr3_aa: CASTESGRYHNEQFF

j_call: TRBJ2-4
d_call: .
clone_size: .
v_call: TRBV7-6
cdr3_nt: TGTGCCAGCAGCTTAGTTGGGAGGAACATTCAGTACTTC
cdr3_aa: CASSLVGRNIQYF

j_call: TRBJ1-3
d_call: .
clone_size: .
v_call: TRBV19
cdr3_nt: TGTGCCACCAACCTTGCGGGGTCCTCTGGAAACACCATATATTTT
cdr3_aa: CATNLAGSSGNTIYF

j_call: TRBJ1-1
d_call: .
clone_size: .
v_call: TRBV11-2
cdr3_nt: TGTGCCAGCAGCTTAGTCTTAGTGAACACTGAAGCTTTCTTT
cdr3_aa: CASSLVLVNTEAFF

j_call: TRBJ1-4
d_call: TRBD1
clone_size: .
v_call: TRBV24-1
cdr3_nt: TGTGCCACCAGTGATTTTCAGGGGGCAGGCGGTGAAAAACTGTTTTTT
cdr3_aa: CATSDFQGAGGEKLFF

j_call: TRBJ1-3
d_call: .
clone_size: many
v_call: TRBV7-2
cdr3_nt: TGTGCCAGCAGCTTATTCTCCGGCAGCTCAGGAAACACCATATATTTT
cdr3_aa: CASSLFSGSSGNTIYF

j_call: TRBJ2-3
d_call: TRBD2
clone_size: .
v_call: TRBV11-1
cdr3_nt: TGTGCCAGCACCCTACCTGGGCGGGAGAGCACAGATACGCAGTATTTT
cdr3_aa: CASTLPGRESTDTQYF

j_call: TRBJ2-7
d_call: .
clone_size: .
v_call: TRBV10-1
cdr3_nt: TGCGCCAGCAGTCCTGGGAAGGTCCAGTACTTC
cdr3_aa: CASSPGKVQYF

j_call: TRBJ1-2
d_call: .
clone_size: few
v_call: TRBV5-1
cdr3_nt: TGCGCCAGCAGCCCAAAGGACGGGGACTATGGCTACACCTTC
cdr3_aa: CASSPKDGDYGYTF

j_call: TRBJ2-7
d_call: .
clone_size: many
v_call: TRBV20-1
cdr3_nt: TGCAGTGCTAGATCCGGCTACGAGCAGTACTTC
cdr3_aa: CSARSGYEQYF

j_call: TRBJ2-5
d_call: TRBD2
clone_size: few
v_call: TRBV15
cdr3_nt: TGTGCCACCAGCGGGCGTAGGGGACTAGGGGCCGGGACCCAGTACTTC
cdr3_aa: CATSGRRGLGAGTQYF

j_call: TRBJ1-4
d_call: .
clone_size: .
v_call: TRBV19
cdr3_nt: TGTGCCACTCGACGAGGAGGGGAAAAACTGTTTTTT
cdr3_aa: CATRRGGEKLFF

j_call: TRBJ2-5
d_call: .
clone_size: few
v_call: TRBV11-2
cdr3_nt: TGTGCCAGCAGCTCACCCAGCGGAGGAGAGACCCAGTACTTC
cdr3_aa: CASSSPSGGETQYF

j_call: TRBJ1-1
d_call: .
clone_size: few
v_call: TRBV27
cdr3_nt: TGTGCCAGCAGTCGCATAGGGGAGTTGGGCACTGAAGCTTTCTTT
cdr3_aa: CASSRIGELGTEAFF

j_call: TRBJ1-2
d_call: TRBD1
clone_size: .
v_call: TRBV10-3
cdr3_nt: TGTGCCATCACTACAGGGGACGAGGCTAACTATGGCTACACCTTC
cdr3_aa: CAITTGDEANYGYTF

j_call: TRBJ1-5
d_call: .
clone_size: .
v_call: TRBV15
cdr3_nt: TGTGCCACCAGCAGAGGGCCCGCCGGCGGCCAGCCCCAGCATTTT
cdr3_aa: CATSRGPAGGQPQHF

j_call: TRBJ2-5
d_call: .
clone_size: .
v_call: TRBV7-9
cdr3_nt: TGTGCCAGCAGCTTAGCGAAAGAGACCCAGTACTTC
cdr3_aa: CASSLAKETQYF